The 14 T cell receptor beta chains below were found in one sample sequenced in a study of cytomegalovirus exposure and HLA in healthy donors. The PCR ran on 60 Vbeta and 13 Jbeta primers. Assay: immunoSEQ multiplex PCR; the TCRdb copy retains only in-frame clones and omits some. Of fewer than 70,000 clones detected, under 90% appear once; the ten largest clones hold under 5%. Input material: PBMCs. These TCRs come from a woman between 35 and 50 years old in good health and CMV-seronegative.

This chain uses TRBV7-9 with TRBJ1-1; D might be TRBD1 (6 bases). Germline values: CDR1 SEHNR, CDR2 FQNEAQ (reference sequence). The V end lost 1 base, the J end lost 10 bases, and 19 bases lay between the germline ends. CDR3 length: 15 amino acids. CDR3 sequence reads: CASSLGTASSVGAFF. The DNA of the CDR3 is TGTGCCAGCAGCTTAGGGACAGCCTCTTCGGTAGGAGCTTTCTTT.

The CDR3 DNA is TGTGCCAGCAGTTTATCCGCGGATTCCTACGAGCAGTACTTC. It is translated as CASSLSADSYEQYF. This chain connects TRBV28 to TRBJ2-7; no definite D call. CDR3 size: 14 residues. Germline CDR1 is MDHEN and CDR2 is SYDVKM. The V gene lost 1 base and the J gene lost 1 base, with 8 bases spanning the gap.

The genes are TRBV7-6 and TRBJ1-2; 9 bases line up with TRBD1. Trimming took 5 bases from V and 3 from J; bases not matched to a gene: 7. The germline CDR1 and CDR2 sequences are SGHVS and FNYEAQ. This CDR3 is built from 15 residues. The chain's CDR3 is CASSPGGTGHYGYTF. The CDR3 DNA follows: TGTGCCAGCAGCCCAGGCGGGACAGGGCACTATGGCTACACCTTC. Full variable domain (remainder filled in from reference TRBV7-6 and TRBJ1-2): GAGVSQSPRYKVTKRGQDVALRCDPISGHVSLYWYRQALGQGPEFLTYFNYEAQQDKSGLPNDRFSAERPEGSISTLTIQRTEQRDSAMYRCASSPGGTGHYGYTFGSGTRLTVV.

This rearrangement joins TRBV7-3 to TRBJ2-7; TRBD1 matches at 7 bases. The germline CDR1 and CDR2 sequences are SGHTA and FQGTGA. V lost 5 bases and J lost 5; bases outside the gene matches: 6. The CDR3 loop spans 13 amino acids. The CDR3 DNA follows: TGTGCCAGCAGCCCACAGGGGAGCAACGAGCAGTACTTC. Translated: CASSPQGSNEQYF.

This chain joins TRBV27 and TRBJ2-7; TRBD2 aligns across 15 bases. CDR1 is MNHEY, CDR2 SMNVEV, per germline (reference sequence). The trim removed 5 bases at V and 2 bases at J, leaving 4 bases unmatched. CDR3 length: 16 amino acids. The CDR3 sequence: CASSTGLAGGPYEQYF. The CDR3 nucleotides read TGTGCCAGCAGTACGGGACTAGCGGGAGGACCCTACGAGCAGTACTTC.

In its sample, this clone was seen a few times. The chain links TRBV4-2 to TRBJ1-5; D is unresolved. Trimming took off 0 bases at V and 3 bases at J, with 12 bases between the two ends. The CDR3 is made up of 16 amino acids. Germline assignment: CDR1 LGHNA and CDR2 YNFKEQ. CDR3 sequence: CASSQEEGWDNQPQHF. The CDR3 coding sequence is TGTGCCAGCAGCCAAGAGGAGGGATGGGACAATCAGCCCCAGCATTTT.

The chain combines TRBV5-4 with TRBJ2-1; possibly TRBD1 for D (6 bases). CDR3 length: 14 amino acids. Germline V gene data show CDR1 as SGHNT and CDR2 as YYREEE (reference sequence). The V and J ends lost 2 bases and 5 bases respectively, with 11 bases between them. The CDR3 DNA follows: TGTGCCAGCAGCTTCAGGGGCCACAACAATGAGCAGTTCTTC. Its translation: CASSFRGHNNEQFF.

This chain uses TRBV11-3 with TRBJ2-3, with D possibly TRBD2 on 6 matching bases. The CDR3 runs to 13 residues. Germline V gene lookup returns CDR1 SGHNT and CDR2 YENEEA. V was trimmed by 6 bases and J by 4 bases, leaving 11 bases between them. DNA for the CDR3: TGTGCCAGCAGTCTCGCGGGGTCAGATACGCAGTATTTT. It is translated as CASSLAGSDTQYF.

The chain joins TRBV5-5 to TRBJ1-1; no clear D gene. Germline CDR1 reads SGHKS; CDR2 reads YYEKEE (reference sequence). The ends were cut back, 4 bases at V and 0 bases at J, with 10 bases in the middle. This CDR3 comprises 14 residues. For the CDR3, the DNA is TGTGCCAGCAGCCTAATGACTGTGAACACTGAAGCTTTCTTT. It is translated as CASSLMTVNTEAFF.

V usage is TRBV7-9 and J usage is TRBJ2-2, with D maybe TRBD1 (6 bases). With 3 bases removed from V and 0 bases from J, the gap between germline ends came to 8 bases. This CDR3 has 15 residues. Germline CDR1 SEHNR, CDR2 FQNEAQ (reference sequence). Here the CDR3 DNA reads TGTGCCAGCAGCTTGACAGGTTCGAACACCGGGGAGCTGTTTTTT. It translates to CASSLTGSNTGELFF. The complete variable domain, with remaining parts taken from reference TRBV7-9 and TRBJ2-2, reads DTGVSQNPRHKITKRGQNVTFRCDPISEHNRLYWYRQTLGQGPEFLTYFQNEAQLEKSRLLSDRFSAERPKGSFSTLEIQRTEQGDSAMYLCASSLTGSNTGELFFGEGSRLTVL.

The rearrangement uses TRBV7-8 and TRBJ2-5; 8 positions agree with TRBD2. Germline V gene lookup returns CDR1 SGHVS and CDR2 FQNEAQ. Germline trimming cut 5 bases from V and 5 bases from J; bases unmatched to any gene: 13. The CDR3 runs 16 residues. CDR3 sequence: CASSPMGGAGGETQYF. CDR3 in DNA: TGTGCCAGCAGCCCAATGGGGGGGGCGGGGGGTGAGACCCAGTACTTC.

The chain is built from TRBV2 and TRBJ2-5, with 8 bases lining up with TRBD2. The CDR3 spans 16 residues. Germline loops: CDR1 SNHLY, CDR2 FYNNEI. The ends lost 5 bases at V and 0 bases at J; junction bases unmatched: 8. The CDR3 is CASSKRGLEYQETQYF. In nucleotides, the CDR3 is TGTGCCAGCAGTAAAAGGGGACTAGAGTACCAAGAGACCCAGTACTTC.

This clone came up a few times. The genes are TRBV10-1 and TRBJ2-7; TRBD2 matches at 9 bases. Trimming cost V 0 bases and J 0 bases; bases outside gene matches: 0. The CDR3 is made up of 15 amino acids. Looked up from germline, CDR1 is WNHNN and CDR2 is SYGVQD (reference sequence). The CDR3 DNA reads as TGCGCCAGCAGTGAGTCTAGCGGGAGCTCCTACGAGCAGTACTTC. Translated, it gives CASSESSGSSYEQYF.

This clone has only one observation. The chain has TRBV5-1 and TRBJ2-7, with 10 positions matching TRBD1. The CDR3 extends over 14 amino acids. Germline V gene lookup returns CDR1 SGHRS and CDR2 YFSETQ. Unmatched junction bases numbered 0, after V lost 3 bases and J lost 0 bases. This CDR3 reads CASSWDRGSYEQYF. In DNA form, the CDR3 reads TGCGCCAGCAGCTGGGACAGGGGCTCCTACGAGCAGTACTTC.